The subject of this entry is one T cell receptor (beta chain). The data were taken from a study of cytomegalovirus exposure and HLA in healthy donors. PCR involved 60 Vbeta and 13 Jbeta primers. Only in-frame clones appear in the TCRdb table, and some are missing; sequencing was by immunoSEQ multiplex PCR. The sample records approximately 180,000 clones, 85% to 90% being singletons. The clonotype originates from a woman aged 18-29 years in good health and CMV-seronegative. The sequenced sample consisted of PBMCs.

The CDR3 sequence: CASSCRVLLTYEQYF. The CDR3 nucleotides read TGCGCCAGCAGCTGCAGGGTATTATTAACCTACGAGCAGTACTTC. The chain links TRBV5-1 to TRBJ2-7, with a tentative D call TRBD1 (5 bases). The CDR3 contains 15 residues. V dropped 3 bases and J dropped 2 bases, with 15 bases sitting between them. Germline V gene lookup returns CDR1 SGHRS and CDR2 YFSETQ.